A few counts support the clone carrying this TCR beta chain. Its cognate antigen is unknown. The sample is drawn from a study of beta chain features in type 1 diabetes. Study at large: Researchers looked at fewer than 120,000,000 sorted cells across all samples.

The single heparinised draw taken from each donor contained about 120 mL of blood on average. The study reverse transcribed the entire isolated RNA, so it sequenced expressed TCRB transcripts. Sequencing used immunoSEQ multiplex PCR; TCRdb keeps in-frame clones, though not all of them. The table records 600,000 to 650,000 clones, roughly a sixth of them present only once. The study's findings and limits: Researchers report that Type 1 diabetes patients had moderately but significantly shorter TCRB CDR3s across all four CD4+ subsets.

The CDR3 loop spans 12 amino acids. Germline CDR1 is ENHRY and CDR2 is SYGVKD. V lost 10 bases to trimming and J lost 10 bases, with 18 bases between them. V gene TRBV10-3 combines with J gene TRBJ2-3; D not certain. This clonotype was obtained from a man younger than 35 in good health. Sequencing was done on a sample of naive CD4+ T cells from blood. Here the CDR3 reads CATTVPRRAQYF. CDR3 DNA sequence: TGTGCCACTACCGTCCCCCGGCGTGCGCAGTATTTT.